This T cell receptor (beta chain) is from a study of identical twins. TCRdb re-called the 5' RACE reads with MiXCR, one entry per CDR3 protein. The sample lists around 550,000 distinct CDR3 sequences; about 16% were seen once. Germline V gene lookup returns CDR1 MDHEN and CDR2 SYDVKM. Trimming cost V 5 bases and J 1 base, with 12 bases left between them. The CDR3 covers 15 residues. Study results and caveats: Fewer insertions characterized abundant cord blood beta clonotypes, whereas memory repertoires showed none.

As regards this clonotype: Its antigen is not known.

This sample also belongs to another study, concerning yellow fever vaccine responses in identical twins.

The TCR was taken from a woman under 30 in good health. The J gene is TRBJ1-3, the V gene TRBV28, with D possibly matching TRBD1 (6 bases). The sequenced sample consisted of CD4+ T cells sorted from blood. For the CDR3, the DNA is TGTGCCAGCAGTGCCCCAGGGGTTTCTGGAAACACCATATATTTT. This sequence encodes CASSAPGVSGNTIYF.